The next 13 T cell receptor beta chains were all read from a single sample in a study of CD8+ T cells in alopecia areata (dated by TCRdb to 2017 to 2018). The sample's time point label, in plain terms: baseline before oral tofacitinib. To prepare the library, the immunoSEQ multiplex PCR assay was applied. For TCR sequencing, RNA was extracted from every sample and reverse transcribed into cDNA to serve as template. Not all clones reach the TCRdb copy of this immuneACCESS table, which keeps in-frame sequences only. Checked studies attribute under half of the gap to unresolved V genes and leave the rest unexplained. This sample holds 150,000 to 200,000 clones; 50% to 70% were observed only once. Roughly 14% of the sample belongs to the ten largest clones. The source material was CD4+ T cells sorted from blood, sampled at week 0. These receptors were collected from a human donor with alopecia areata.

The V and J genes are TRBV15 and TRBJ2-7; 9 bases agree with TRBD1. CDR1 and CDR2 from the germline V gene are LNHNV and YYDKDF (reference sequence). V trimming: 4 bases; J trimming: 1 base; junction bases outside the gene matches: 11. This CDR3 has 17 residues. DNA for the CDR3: TGTGCCACCAGCACCAAAAGTAGGACAGGGGTTTCCTACGAGCAGTACTTC. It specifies CATSTKSRTGVSYEQYF.

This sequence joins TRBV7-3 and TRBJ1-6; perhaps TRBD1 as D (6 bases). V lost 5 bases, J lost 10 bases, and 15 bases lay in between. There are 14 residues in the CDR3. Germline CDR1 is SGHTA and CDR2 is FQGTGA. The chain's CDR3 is CASSEGGESSPLHF. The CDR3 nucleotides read TGTGCCAGCAGCGAGGGGGGAGAAAGCTCACCCCTCCACTTT. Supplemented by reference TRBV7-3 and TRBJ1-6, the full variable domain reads GAGVSQTPSNKVTEKGKYVELRCDPISGHTALYWYRQSLGQGPEFLIYFQGTGAADDSGLPNDRFFAVRPEGSVSTLKIQRTERGDSAVYLCASSEGGESSPLHFGNGTRLTVT.

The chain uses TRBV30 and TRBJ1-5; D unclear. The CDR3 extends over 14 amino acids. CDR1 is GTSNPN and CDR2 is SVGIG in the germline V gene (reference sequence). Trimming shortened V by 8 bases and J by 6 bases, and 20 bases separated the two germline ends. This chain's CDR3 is CATSTHEGGQPQHF. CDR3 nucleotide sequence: TGTGCCACCTCGACCCATGAAGGAGGTCAGCCCCAGCATTTT.

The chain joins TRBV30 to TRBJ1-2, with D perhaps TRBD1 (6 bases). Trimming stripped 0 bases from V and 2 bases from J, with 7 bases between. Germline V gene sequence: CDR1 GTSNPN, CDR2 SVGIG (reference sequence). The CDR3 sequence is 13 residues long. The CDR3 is CAWSVGQNYGYTF. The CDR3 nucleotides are TGTGCCTGGAGTGTAGGACAGAACTATGGCTACACCTTC.

CDR3 in amino acids: CSVGGQGGTDTQYF. The CDR3 DNA is TGCAGCGTTGGGGGACAGGGGGGCACAGATACGCAGTATTTT. V gene TRBV29-1 combines with J gene TRBJ2-3, with 11 bases lining up with TRBD1. The CDR3 is made up of 14 amino acids. V was pared by 4 bases and J by 1 base, with 1 base of the junction left unmatched. Germline CDR1 and CDR2: SQVTM and ANQGSEA.

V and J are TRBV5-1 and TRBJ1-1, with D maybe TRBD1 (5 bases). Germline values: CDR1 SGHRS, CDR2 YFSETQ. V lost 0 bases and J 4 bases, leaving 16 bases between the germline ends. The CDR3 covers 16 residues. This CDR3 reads CASSLVSGPRGTEAFF. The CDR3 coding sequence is TGCGCCAGCAGCTTGGTCTCGGGACCAAGGGGCACTGAAGCTTTCTTT.

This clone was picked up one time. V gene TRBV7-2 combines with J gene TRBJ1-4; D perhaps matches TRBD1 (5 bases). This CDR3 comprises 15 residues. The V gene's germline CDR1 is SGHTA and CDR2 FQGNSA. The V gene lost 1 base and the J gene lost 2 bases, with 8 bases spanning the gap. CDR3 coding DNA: TGTGCCAGCAGCTTAGTGGGGACTACTAATGAAAAACTGTTTTTT. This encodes CASSLVGTTNEKLFF. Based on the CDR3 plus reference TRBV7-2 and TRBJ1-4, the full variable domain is GAGVSQSPSNKVTEKGKDVELRCDPISGHTALYWYRQSLGQGLEFLIYFQGNSAPDKSGLPSDRFSAERTGGSVSTLTIQRTQQEDSAVYLCASSLVGTTNEKLFFGSGTQLSVL.

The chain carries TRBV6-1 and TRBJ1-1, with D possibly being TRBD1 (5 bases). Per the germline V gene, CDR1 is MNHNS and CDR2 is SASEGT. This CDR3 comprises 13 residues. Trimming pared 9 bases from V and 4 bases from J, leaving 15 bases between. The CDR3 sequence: CASLSFGGTEAFF. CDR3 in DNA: TGTGCCAGTCTCAGTTTCGGGGGCACTGAAGCTTTCTTT.

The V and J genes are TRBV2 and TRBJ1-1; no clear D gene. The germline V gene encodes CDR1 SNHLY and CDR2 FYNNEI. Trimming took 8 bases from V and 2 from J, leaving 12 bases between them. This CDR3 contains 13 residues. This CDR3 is CASGRRDNTEAFF. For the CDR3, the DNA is TGTGCCAGCGGGCGGAGGGATAACACTGAAGCTTTCTTT. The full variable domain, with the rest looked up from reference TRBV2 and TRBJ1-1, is EPEVTQTPSHQVTQMGQEVILRCVPISNHLYFYWYRQILGQKVEFLVSFYNNEISEKSEIFDDQFSVERPDGSNFTLKIRSTKLEDSAMYFCASGRRDNTEAFFGQGTRLTVV.

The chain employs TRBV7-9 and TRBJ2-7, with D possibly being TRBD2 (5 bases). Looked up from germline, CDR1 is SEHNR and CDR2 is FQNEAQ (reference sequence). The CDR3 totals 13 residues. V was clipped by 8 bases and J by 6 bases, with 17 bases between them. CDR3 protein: CASQGSTTGEQYF. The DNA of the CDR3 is TGTGCCAGCCAAGGGAGCACTACGGGCGAGCAGTACTTC.

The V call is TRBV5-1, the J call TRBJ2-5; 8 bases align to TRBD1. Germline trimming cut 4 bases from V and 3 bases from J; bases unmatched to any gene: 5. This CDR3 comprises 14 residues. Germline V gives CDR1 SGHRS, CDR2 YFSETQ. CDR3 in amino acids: CASSLQGAKETQYF. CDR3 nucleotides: TGCGCCAGCAGCCTCCAGGGGGCCAAAGAGACCCAGTACTTC.

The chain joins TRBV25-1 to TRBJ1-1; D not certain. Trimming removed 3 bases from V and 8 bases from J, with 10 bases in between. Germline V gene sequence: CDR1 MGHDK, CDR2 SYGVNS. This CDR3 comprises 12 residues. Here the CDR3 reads CASSDISMEAFF. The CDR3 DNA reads TGTGCCAGCAGTGATATCTCCATGGAAGCTTTCTTT.

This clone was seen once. CDR3 in amino acids: CASSLIAGGQETQYF. CDR3 nucleotide sequence: TGTGCCAGCAGCTTAATAGCGGGGGGACAAGAGACCCAGTACTTC. V gene TRBV7-3 combines with J gene TRBJ2-5, with 10 bases matching TRBD2. Germline loops: CDR1 SGHTA, CDR2 FQGTGA. The trim removed 1 base at V and 2 bases at J, leaving 1 base unmatched. This CDR3 has 15 amino acids.